This entry lists 9 T cell receptor beta chains sequenced from one sample in a study of response to subunit inactivated influenza vaccine. TCRdb ran MiXCR on the RT-PCR reads and lists one entry per CDR3 protein. The top ten hold under 15% of the sample, which has 500,000 to 650,000 distinct CDR3 sequences, about 8% seen once. Sequencing used PBMCs from blood, obtained less than 30 months after vaccination. The receptors stem from a man in his fifties or sixties who received an inactivated influenza vaccine.

The V call is TRBV4-2, the J call TRBJ1-1; D might be TRBD1 (6 bases). Germline CDR1 and CDR2: LGHNA and YNFKEQ. The CDR3 contains 12 residues. V lost 4 bases, J lost 5 bases, and 8 bases lay in between. The CDR3 DNA sequence: TGTGCCAGCAGCCGCAGGGGAACTGAAGCTTTCTTT. This encodes CASSRRGTEAFF.

V gene TRBV5-1 combines with J gene TRBJ2-5, with 10 bases fitting TRBD2. J gave up 2 bases and V 1 base, and 8 bases lay outside the gene matches. This CDR3 comprises 17 residues. Per germline, CDR1 SGHRS and CDR2 YFSETQ. This CDR3 reads CASSLLGGLAVQETQYF. In DNA, the CDR3 is TGCGCCAGCAGCTTGTTGGGTGGACTAGCGGTACAAGAGACCCAGTACTTC.

This clonotype was observed many times. The chain employs TRBV4-2 and TRBJ2-7; D is ambiguous. The germline V gene encodes CDR1 LGHNA and CDR2 YNFKEQ. V was shortened by 6 bases and J by 6 bases, with 15 bases between the two germline ends. The CDR3 runs to 13 residues. The CDR3 is CASRDLGSLEQYF. For the CDR3, the DNA is TGTGCCAGCAGGGACCTTGGTTCTCTCGAGCAGTACTTC.

Ten or more counts support this clonotype. The chain uses TRBV6-2 or TRBV6-3 and TRBJ2-3; D is undetermined. The CDR3 totals 12 residues. The V gene lost 4 bases and the J gene lost 5 bases, with 7 bases spanning the gap. Germline assignment: CDR1 MNHEY and CDR2 SVGEGT. The DNA of the CDR3 is TGTGCCAGCAGTTCCCATCGAGATACGCAGTATTTT. It translates to CASSSHRDTQYF.

This clonotype was detected a few times. The chain has TRBV20-1 and TRBJ1-1; the D gene is possibly TRBD1 (6 bases). Per germline, CDR1 DFQATT and CDR2 SNEGSKA (reference sequence). The V end was cut by 4 bases, the J end by 3 bases, with 15 bases between. The CDR3 totals 14 residues. In DNA form, the CDR3 reads TGCAGTGCTAAATCCTGGTCAGGGGACACTGAAGCTTTCTTT. Protein sequence: CSAKSWSGDTEAFF.

This clonotype was detected many times. The chain is built from TRBV7-9 and TRBJ2-7, with D hard to call. The CDR3 runs 11 residues. With 4 bases removed from V and 4 bases from J, the gap between germline ends came to 5 bases. Per germline, CDR1 SEHNR and CDR2 FQNEAQ (reference sequence). This CDR3 reads CASSYKYEQYF. The CDR3, as DNA: TGTGCCAGCAGCTATAAATACGAGCAGTACTTC.

This clonotype was seen more than once but under ten times. The V gene is TRBV29-1, the J gene TRBJ2-3; no definite D call. V lost 6 bases and J lost 2, with 9 bases in between. CDR1 SQVTM and CDR2 ANQGSEA come from the germline V gene. CDR3 size: 12 residues. CDR3 coding DNA: TGCAGCGTGCTGCTAAACACAGATACGCAGTATTTT. The encoded protein is CSVLLNTDTQYF.

CDR3 sequence (DNA): TGTGCCATCAGTCAACGGACAGATCAGCCCCAGCATTTT. Protein sequence: CAISQRTDQPQHF. This chain links TRBV10-3 with TRBJ1-5; weak D call: TRBD1 (6 bases). This CDR3 is built from 13 residues. Trimming pared 5 bases from V and 5 bases from J, leaving 10 bases between. CDR1 and CDR2 (germline): ENHRY, SYGVKD.

This clonotype showed up many times. This chain connects TRBV20-1 to TRBJ1-2; tentative D call: TRBD1 (5 bases). The germline V gene encodes CDR1 DFQATT and CDR2 SNEGSKA (reference sequence). The V end was cut by 3 bases, the J end by 0 bases, with 23 bases between. This CDR3 spans 18 amino acids. The CDR3 DNA sequence: TGCAGTGCTAGCATGGGGGTTGGAAGTTACGAGGCTAACTATGGCTACACCTTC. It is translated as CSASMGVGSYEANYGYTF.